Shown below are 24 T cell receptor beta chains from a single sample sequenced in a study of shared clonotypes between healthy human individuals. Here immunoSEQ multiplex PCR was the method, and the copy in TCRdb shows in-frame clones only, minus some. The repertoire holds about 2 million clones, with 85% to 95% as singletons. The material sequenced was naive CD4+ T cells sorted from blood. The subset is: CD45RA+ positively selected. The receptors come from a man between 18 and 29 years old in good health.

V and J are TRBV6-5 and TRBJ2-5, with a weak D call TRBD1 (6 bases). Germline assignment: CDR1 MNHEY and CDR2 SVGAGI. This CDR3 has 14 amino acids. Deletions cut 5 bases from V and 5 bases from J, with 15 bases between. CDR3 protein: CASSTDRTRETQYF. Here the CDR3 DNA reads TGTGCCAGCAGTACAGACAGGACGAGGGAGACCCAGTACTTC.

About this clone itself: The junction departs from the called germline gene at one end, perhaps through a read error. The chain has TRBV7-7 and TRBJ2-5; 11 bases agree with TRBD1. Germline V gene lookup returns CDR1 SSHAT and CDR2 FNYEAQ (reference sequence). The CDR3 has 13 amino acids. The CDR3 sequence: CASSRDRGETQYF. The CDR3 nucleotides are TGTGCTAGCAGTCGGGACAGGGGGGAGACCCAGTACTTC.

This clone was seen only once. The chain couples TRBV7-3 to TRBJ2-1; TRBD2 is a possible D gene (6 bases). The CDR3 consists of 13 residues. Looked up from germline, CDR1 is SGHTA and CDR2 is FQGTGA. Trimming shortened V by 8 bases and J by 6 bases, and 14 bases separated the two germline ends. This CDR3 is CASGRRGTNEQFF. DNA for the CDR3: TGTGCCAGCGGTAGGCGGGGTACCAATGAGCAGTTCTTC. Complete variable domain (other parts from reference TRBV7-3 and TRBJ2-1): GAGVSQTPSNKVTEKGKYVELRCDPISGHTALYWYRQSLGQGPEFLIYFQGTGAADDSGLPNDRFFAVRPEGSVSTLKIQRTERGDSAVYLCASGRRGTNEQFFGPGTRLTVL.

About this clone itself: This sample also contains other DNA sequences that code for the same CDR3. The V and J genes are TRBV5-6 and TRBJ2-7, with D unclear. CDR1 is SGHDT and CDR2 is YYEEEE in the germline V gene. V gave up 1 base and J gave up 4 bases, with 6 bases separating them. CDR3 size: 12 residues. CDR3 bases: TGTGCCAGCAGCTTGACTGGTTACGAGCAGTACTTC. This encodes CASSLTGYEQYF.

This sequence joins TRBV6-5 and TRBJ1-1; D unclear. The CDR3 covers 13 residues. Trimming left V 10 bases short and J 1 base short, with 13 bases between. CDR1 and CDR2 (germline): MNHEY, SVGAGI. Here the CDR3 reads CAIHRGENTEAFF. The CDR3, as DNA: TGTGCCATTCACCGGGGAGAGAACACTGAAGCTTTCTTT.

The CDR3 coding sequence is TGTGCCAGCAGTGACTCCCGGGACAGGGGTTACGATCAGCCCCAGCATTTT. This sequence encodes CASSDSRDRGYDQPQHF. V and J are TRBV6-4 and TRBJ1-5; 10 bases align to TRBD1. Losses at the gene ends were 0 bases for V and 5 bases for J; bases not matched to a gene: 7. Germline V gene lookup returns CDR1 MRHNA and CDR2 SNTAGT. The CDR3 consists of 17 residues.

The V gene is TRBV10-3, the J gene TRBJ2-7; D might be TRBD1 or TRBD2, each matching 5 bases. The CDR3 contains 14 residues. V dropped 8 bases and J dropped 0 bases, with 14 bases sitting between them. Germline V gene data show CDR1 as ENHRY and CDR2 as SYGVKD. In nucleotides, the CDR3 is TGTGCCATCGGTCCCGGGACGGCCTCCTACGAGCAGTACTTC. This gives the protein CAIGPGTASYEQYF.

The chain carries TRBV30 and TRBJ1-2; tentative D call: TRBD1 (6 bases). The length of the CDR3 is 14 residues. Looked up from germline, CDR1 is GTSNPN and CDR2 is SVGIG (reference sequence). Trimming stripped 2 bases from V and 5 bases from J, with 15 bases between. The chain's CDR3 is CAWSIGQKGYGYTF. Here the CDR3 DNA reads TGTGCCTGGAGTATAGGACAGAAGGGGTATGGCTACACCTTC. The full variable domain, its missing parts supplied by reference TRBV30 and TRBJ1-2, is SQTIHQWPATLVQPVGSPLSLECTVEGTSNPNLYWYRQAAGRGLQLLFYSVGIGQISSEVPQNLSASRPQDRQFILSSKKLLLSDSGFYLCAWSIGQKGYGYTFGSGTRLTVV.

The chain carries TRBV6-1 and TRBJ2-2; the match to TRBD2 covers 7 bases. CDR3 length: 15 amino acids. Trimming cost V 8 bases and J 1 base; bases outside gene matches: 7. CDR1 and CDR2 (germline): MNHNS, SASEGT. Written as DNA, the CDR3 is TGTGCCAGCGGGGGAGGGCAGGGGAACACCGGGGAGCTGTTTTTT. Translation: CASGGGQGNTGELFF.

The chain employs TRBV30 and TRBJ2-3; TRBD2 matches 8 bases. With V trimmed by 0 bases and J by 1 base, 3 bases remained unmatched. Germline V CDR1 and CDR2: GTSNPN, SVGIG (reference sequence). The CDR3 spans 15 residues. The CDR3 reads CAWSVLAAGTDTQYF. In nucleotides, the CDR3 is TGTGCCTGGAGTGTACTAGCGGCAGGCACAGATACGCAGTATTTT.

CDR3 sequence reads: CASSLGQSPNYGYTF. CDR3 in DNA: TGTGCCAGCAGCTTAGGACAGTCCCCCAACTATGGCTACACCTTC. The rearrangement uses TRBV7-8 and TRBJ1-2; possibly TRBD1 for D (5 bases). The CDR3 length is 15 residues. Trimming took off 1 base at V and 2 bases at J, with 11 bases between the two ends. Germline V gives CDR1 SGHVS, CDR2 FQNEAQ.

As concerns this clone: The same CDR3 arises from other DNA sequences in this sample as well. J is TRBJ2-3 and V is TRBV5-1; TRBD2 matches at 7 bases. This CDR3 contains 15 residues. Germline trimming cut 0 bases from V and 6 bases from J; bases unmatched to any gene: 7. Germline CDR1 SGHRS, CDR2 YFSETQ. CDR3 residues: CASSLELAITDTQYF. As DNA, the CDR3 is TGCGCCAGCAGCTTGGAACTAGCGATCACGGATACGCAGTATTTT. The variable domain in full, with the rest retrieved from reference TRBV5-1 and TRBJ2-3, is KAGVTQTPRYLIKTRGQQVTLSCSPISGHRSVSWYQQTPGQGLQFLFEYFSETQRNKGNFPGRFSGRQFSNSRSEMNVSTLELGDSALYLCASSLELAITDTQYFGPGTRLTVL.

The chain recombines TRBV9 with TRBJ2-7, with TRBD2 matching over 8 bases. CDR1 SGDLS and CDR2 YYNGEE come from the germline V gene. This CDR3 has 14 residues. After removal of 2 bases from V and 2 bases from J, the junction contained 3 bases not matched to a gene. CDR3 amino acids: CASSVYSGAYEQYF. The CDR3 DNA sequence: TGTGCCAGCAGCGTCTATAGCGGGGCCTACGAGCAGTACTTC.

On this clone: The same CDR3 is also encoded by other DNA sequences in this sample. The chain carries TRBV29-1 and TRBJ2-5; D is undetermined. The CDR3 has 11 residues. The germline gives CDR1 SQVTM, CDR2 ANQGSEA. Deletions cut 3 bases from V and 4 bases from J, with 6 bases between. CDR3 coding DNA: TGCAGCGTTGATCTTGGAGAGACCCAGTACTTC. This encodes CSVDLGETQYF.

The rearrangement uses TRBV11-1 and TRBJ2-7; TRBD1 agrees at 9 bases. The CDR3 sequence is 14 residues long. Germline CDR1 and CDR2: SGHAT and FQDESV (reference sequence). V shed 6 bases, J shed 4 bases, and the junction held 7 bases outside the gene matches. The CDR3 nucleotides are TGTGCCAGCAGTACCGGGACAGGGTCTTACGAGCAGTACTTC. Residues: CASSTGTGSYEQYF.

V gene TRBV25-1 combines with J gene TRBJ2-7, with D unclear. This CDR3 spans 11 amino acids. The germline CDR1 and CDR2 sequences are MGHDK and SYGVNS. Between the trimmed V and J ends, which lost 3 bases and 3 bases, there was a span of 3 bases. The CDR3, as DNA: TGTGCCAGCAGTGACTACTACGAGCAGTACTTC. Its translation: CASSDYYEQYF.

This sequence joins TRBV7-9 and TRBJ1-6; D unresolved. This CDR3 region has 12 residues. Germline V gives CDR1 SEHNR, CDR2 FQNEAQ (reference sequence). V shed 2 bases and J shed 11 bases, with 7 bases lying between them. The CDR3, as DNA: TGTGCCAGCAGCTTACAAAACCCACCCCTCCACTTT. It is translated as CASSLQNPPLHF. Supplemented by reference TRBV7-9 and TRBJ1-6, the full variable domain reads DTGVSQNPRHKITKRGQNVTFRCDPISEHNRLYWYRQTLGQGPEFLTYFQNEAQLEKSRLLSDRFSAERPKGSFSTLEIQRTEQGDSAMYLCASSLQNPPLHFGNGTRLTVT.

The chain has TRBV7-9 and TRBJ2-5; D tentatively reads TRBD1 or TRBD2 (5 bases each). The V end was cut by 5 bases, the J end by 5 bases, with 15 bases between. This CDR3 spans 14 amino acids. The germline V gene encodes CDR1 SEHNR and CDR2 FQNEAQ (reference sequence). The CDR3 loop reads CASSRDGGVETQYF. CDR3 DNA sequence: TGTGCCAGCAGCCGGGACGGTGGAGTGGAGACCCAGTACTTC. Using reference TRBV7-9 and TRBJ2-5 for the parts outside the CDR3, the full variable domain is DTGVSQNPRHKITKRGQNVTFRCDPISEHNRLYWYRQTLGQGPEFLTYFQNEAQLEKSRLLSDRFSAERPKGSFSTLEIQRTEQGDSAMYLCASSRDGGVETQYFGPGTRLLVL.

J is TRBJ2-7 and V is TRBV7-2; D call uncertain. The germline CDR1 and CDR2 sequences are SGHTA and FQGNSA. V was trimmed by 5 bases and J by 6 bases, leaving 20 bases between them. This CDR3 is built from 15 residues. CDR3 nucleotides: TGTGCCAGCAGCCCGCCCTTTGCGACCGAAGGCGAGCAGTACTTC. This encodes CASSPPFATEGEQYF.

The chain uses TRBV5-6 and TRBJ1-6; D is ambiguous. The CDR3 runs to 15 residues. Germline lookup yields CDR1 SGHDT and CDR2 YYEEEE. V lost 0 bases and J lost 4, with 8 bases in between. The CDR3 region has the DNA TGTGCCAGCAGCTTGGATTCAGTTTATAATTCACCCCTCCACTTT. Translation: CASSLDSVYNSPLHF.

V usage is TRBV5-6 and J usage is TRBJ2-3, with D uncertain. Germline V gene lookup returns CDR1 SGHDT and CDR2 YYEEEE. The CDR3 covers 11 residues. The V end was cut by 1 base, the J end by 5 bases, with 2 bases between. The CDR3 region is CASSLKDTQYF. The CDR3 nucleotides read TGTGCCAGCAGCTTGAAAGATACGCAGTATTTT. Filled out from reference TRBV5-6 and TRBJ2-3, the complete variable domain reads DAGVTQSPTHLIKTRGQQVTLRCSPKSGHDTVSWYQQALGQGPQFIFQYYEEEERQRGNFPDRFSGHQFPNYSSELNVNALLLGDSALYLCASSLKDTQYFGPGTRLTVL.

The gene calls are TRBV9 and TRBJ1-2; tentatively, D is TRBD1 (5 bases). The germline gives CDR1 SGDLS, CDR2 YYNGEE. Trimming left V 0 bases short and J 7 bases short, with 13 bases between. The CDR3 totals 14 residues. CDR3 region: CASSVVEGRSGYTF. Here the CDR3 DNA reads TGTGCCAGCAGCGTAGTTGAGGGACGTAGTGGCTACACCTTC. The full variable domain, its missing parts supplied by reference TRBV9 and TRBJ1-2, is DSGVTQTPKHLITATGQRVTLRCSPRSGDLSVYWYQQSLDQGLQFLIQYYNGEERAKGNILERFSAQQFPDLHSELNLSSLELGDSALYFCASSVVEGRSGYTFGSGTRLTVV.

The chain joins TRBV5-1 to TRBJ1-4; TRBD1 agrees at 10 bases. CDR3 length: 16 residues. Germline trimming cut 3 bases from V and 4 bases from J; bases unmatched to any gene: 6. Germline CDR1 is SGHRS and CDR2 is YFSETQ. CDR3 sequence (DNA): TGCGCCAGCAGCTCCAGCGGGACAGGGGTTAATGAAAAACTGTTTTTT. As protein: CASSSSGTGVNEKLFF.

V and J are TRBV30 and TRBJ2-7, with D possibly TRBD1 on 6 matching bases. The V end was cut by 1 base, the J end by 6 bases, with 16 bases between. This CDR3 is built from 14 residues. CDR1 and CDR2 from the germline V gene are GTSNPN and SVGIG (reference sequence). In DNA form, the CDR3 reads TGTGCCTGGAGTGAAACAGGGAAGCGCGCCGAGCAGTACTTC. Translated: CAWSETGKRAEQYF.